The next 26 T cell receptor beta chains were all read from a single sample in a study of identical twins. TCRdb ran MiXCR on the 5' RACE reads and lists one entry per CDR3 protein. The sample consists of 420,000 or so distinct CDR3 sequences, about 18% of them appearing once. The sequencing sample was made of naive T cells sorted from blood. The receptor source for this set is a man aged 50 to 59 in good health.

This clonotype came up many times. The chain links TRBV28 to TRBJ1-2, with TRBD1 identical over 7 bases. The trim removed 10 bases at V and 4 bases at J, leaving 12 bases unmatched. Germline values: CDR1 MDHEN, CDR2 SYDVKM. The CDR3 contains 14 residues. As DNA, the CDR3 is TGTGCCACCGGGACGACAGGGTCTGGCTATGGCTACACCTTC. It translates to CATGTTGSGYGYTF.

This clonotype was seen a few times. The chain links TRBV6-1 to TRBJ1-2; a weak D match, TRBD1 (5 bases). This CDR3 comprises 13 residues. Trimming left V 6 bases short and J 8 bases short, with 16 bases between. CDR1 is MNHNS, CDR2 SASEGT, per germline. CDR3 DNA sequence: TGTGCCAGCAGAGTGGGACGGGGTGAGGGCTACACCTTC. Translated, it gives CASRVGRGEGYTF.

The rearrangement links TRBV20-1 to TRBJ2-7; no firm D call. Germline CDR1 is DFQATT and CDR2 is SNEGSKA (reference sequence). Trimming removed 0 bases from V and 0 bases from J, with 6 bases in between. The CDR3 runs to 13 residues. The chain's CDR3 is CSARDGFSYEQYF. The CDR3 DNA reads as TGCAGTGCTAGAGATGGCTTCTCCTACGAGCAGTACTTC.

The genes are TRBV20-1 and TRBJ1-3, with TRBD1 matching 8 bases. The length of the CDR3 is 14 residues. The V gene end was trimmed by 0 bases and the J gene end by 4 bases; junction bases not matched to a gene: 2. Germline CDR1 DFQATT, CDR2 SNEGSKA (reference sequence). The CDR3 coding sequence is TGCAGTGCTAGAGAGGACAGGGTCGGAAACACCATATATTTT. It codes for CSAREDRVGNTIYF.

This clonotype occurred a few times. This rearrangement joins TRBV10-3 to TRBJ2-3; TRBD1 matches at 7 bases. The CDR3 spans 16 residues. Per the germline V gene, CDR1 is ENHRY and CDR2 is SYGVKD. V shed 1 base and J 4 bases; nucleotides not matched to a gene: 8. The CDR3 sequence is CAISEYRTGRADTQYF. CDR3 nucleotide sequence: TGTGCCATCAGTGAGTACCGGACAGGACGGGCAGATACGCAGTATTTT.

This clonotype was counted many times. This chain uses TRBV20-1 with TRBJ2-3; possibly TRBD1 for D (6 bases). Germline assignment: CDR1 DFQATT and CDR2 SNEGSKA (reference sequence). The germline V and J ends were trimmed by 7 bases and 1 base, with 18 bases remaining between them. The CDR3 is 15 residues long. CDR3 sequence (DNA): TGCAGTGTGCCCGCAGGGGCGGTGCGCACAGATACGCAGTATTTT. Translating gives CSVPAGAVRTDTQYF.

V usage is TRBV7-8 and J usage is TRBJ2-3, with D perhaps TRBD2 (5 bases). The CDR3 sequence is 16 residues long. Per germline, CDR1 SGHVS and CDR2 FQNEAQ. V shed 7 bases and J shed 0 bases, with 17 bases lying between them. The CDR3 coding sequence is TGTGCCAGCATCAATCGGAGGTTTTCTAGCACAGATACGCAGTATTTT. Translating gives CASINRRFSSTDTQYF.

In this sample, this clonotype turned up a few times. CDR3 in amino acids: CASTPDGANYGYTF. CDR3 nucleotides: TGTGCCAGCACCCCGGACGGAGCTAACTATGGCTACACCTTC. The V gene is TRBV6-2 or TRBV6-3, the J gene TRBJ1-2; no definite D call. The CDR3 spans 14 residues. Looked up from germline, CDR1 is MNHEY and CDR2 is SVGEGT. The V end lost 7 bases, the J end lost 0 bases, and 12 bases lay between the germline ends.

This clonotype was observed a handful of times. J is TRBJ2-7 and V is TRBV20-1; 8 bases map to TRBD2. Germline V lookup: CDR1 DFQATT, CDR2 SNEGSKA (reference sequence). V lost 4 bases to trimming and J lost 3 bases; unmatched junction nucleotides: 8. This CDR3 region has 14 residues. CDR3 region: CSANPGGLGYEQYF. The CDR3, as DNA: TGCAGTGCTAACCCGGGAGGGTTGGGCTACGAGCAGTACTTC.

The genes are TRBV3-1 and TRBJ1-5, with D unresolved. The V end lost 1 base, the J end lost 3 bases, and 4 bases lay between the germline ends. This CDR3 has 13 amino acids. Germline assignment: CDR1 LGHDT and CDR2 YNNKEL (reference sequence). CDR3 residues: CASSQGINQPQHF. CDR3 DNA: TGTGCCAGCAGCCAAGGGATCAATCAGCCCCAGCATTTT.

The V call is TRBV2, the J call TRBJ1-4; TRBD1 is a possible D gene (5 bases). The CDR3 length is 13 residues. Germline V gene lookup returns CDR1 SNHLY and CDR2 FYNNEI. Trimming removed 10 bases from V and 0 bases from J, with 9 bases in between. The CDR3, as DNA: TGTGCCACCCAGGGTACAACTAATGAAAAACTGTTTTTT. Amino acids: CATQGTTNEKLFF.

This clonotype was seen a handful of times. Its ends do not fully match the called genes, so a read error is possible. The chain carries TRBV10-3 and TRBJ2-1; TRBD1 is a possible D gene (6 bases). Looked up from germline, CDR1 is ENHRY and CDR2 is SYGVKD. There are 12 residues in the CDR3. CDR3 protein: CAIREGDGEQFF. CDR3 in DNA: TGTGCCATCCGTGAGGGGGATGGGGAGCAGTTCTTC.

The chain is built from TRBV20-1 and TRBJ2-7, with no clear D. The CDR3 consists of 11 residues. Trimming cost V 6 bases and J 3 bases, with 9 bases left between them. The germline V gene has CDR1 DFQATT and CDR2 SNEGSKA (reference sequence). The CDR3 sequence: CSAAPGYEQYF. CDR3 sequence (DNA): TGCAGTGCGGCTCCGGGCTACGAGCAGTACTTC.

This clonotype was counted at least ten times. The CDR3, as DNA: TGCGCCAGCAGCTTGGGGACAGTGGCCTCCACCTACGAGCAGTACTTC. Its protein product is CASSLGTVASTYEQYF. The gene calls are TRBV5-1 and TRBJ2-7, with a tentative D call TRBD1 (6 bases). Between the trimmed V and J ends, which lost 0 bases and 2 bases, there was a span of 15 bases. The CDR3 has 16 amino acids. The germline V gene has CDR1 SGHRS and CDR2 YFSETQ.

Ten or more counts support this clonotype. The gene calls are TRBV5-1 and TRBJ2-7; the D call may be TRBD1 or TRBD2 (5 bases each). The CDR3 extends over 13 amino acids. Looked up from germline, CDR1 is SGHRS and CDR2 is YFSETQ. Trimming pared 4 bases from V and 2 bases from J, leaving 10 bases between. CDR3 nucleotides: TGCGCCAGCAGCCGTCAGGGACCCTACGAGCAGTACTTC. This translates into CASSRQGPYEQYF.

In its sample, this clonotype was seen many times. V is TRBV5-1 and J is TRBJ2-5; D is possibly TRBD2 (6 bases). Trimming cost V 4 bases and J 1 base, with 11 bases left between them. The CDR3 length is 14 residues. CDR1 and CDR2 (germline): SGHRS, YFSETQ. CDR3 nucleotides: TGCGCCAGCAGCCAAGGGACTGGCCAAGAGACCCAGTACTTC. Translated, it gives CASSQGTGQETQYF.

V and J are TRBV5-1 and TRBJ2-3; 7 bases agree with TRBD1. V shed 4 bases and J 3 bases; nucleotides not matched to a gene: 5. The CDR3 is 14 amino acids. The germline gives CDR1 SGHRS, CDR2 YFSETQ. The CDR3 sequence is CASSVYRGTDTQYF. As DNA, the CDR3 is TGCGCCAGCAGCGTCTACAGGGGAACAGATACGCAGTATTTT.

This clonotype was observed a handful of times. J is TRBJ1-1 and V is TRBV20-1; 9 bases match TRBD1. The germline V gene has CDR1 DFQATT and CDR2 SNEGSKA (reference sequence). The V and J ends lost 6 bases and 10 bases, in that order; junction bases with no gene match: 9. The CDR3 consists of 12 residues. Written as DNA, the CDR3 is TGCAGTGCAGCGGACAGGGGTCGGGCAGCTTTCTTT. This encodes CSAADRGRAAFF.

In nucleotides, the CDR3 is TGTGCCAGCAGCTTGCTTAGAGGCGGGAGCGTTAAGTCCTACAATGAGCAGTTCTTC. This sequence encodes CASSLLRGGSVKSYNEQFF. V gene TRBV5-4 combines with J gene TRBJ2-1, with TRBD2 matching over 7 bases. Germline CDR1 and CDR2: SGHNT and YYREEE (reference sequence). The CDR3 consists of 19 residues. The V and J ends lost 1 base and 1 base, in that order; junction bases with no gene match: 14.

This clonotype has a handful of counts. CDR3 sequence (DNA): TGTGCCAGCAGCTTGGTTTCGGTGGACGCCGGCGGGTATTTTGAGACCCAGTACTTC. As protein: CASSLVSVDAGGYFETQYF. The rearrangement joins TRBV5-6 to TRBJ2-5, with D possibly matching TRBD2 (5 bases). Germline V gene sequence: CDR1 SGHDT, CDR2 YYEEEE. With 0 bases removed from V and 5 bases from J, the gap between germline ends came to 26 bases. The CDR3 extends over 19 amino acids.

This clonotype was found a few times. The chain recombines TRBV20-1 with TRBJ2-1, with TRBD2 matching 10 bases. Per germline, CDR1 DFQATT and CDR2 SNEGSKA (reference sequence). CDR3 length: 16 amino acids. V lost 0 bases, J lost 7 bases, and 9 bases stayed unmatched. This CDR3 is CSARDPAGGQRNEQFF. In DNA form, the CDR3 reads TGCAGTGCTAGAGATCCAGCGGGGGGGCAAAGAAATGAGCAGTTCTTC.

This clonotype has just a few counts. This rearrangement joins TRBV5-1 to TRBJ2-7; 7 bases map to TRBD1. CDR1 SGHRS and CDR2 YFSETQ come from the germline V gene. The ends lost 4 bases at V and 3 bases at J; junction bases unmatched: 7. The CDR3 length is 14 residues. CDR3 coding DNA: TGCGCCAGCAGCGCGCCGGGACAGAACTACGAGCAGTACTTC. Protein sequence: CASSAPGQNYEQYF.

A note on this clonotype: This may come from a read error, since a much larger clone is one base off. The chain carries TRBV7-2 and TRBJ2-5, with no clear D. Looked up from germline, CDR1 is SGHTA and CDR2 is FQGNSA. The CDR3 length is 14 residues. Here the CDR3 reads CASKESAAQESQYF. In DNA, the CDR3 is TGTGCCAGCAAAGAGTCAGCAGCCCAAGAGAGCCAGTACTTC.

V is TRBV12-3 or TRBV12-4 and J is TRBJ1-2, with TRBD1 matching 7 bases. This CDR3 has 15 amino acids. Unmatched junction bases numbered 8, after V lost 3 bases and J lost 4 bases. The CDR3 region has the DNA TGTGCCAGCAGTTTTCGAGACAGGGTGGCCTATGGCTACACCTTC. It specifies CASSFRDRVAYGYTF.

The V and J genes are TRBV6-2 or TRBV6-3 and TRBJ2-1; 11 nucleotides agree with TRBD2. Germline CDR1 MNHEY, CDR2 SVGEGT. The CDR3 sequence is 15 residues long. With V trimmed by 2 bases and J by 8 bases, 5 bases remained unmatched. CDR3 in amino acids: CASSYDSGGADEQFF. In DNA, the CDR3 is TGTGCCAGCAGTTACGATAGCGGGGGGGCGGATGAGCAGTTCTTC.

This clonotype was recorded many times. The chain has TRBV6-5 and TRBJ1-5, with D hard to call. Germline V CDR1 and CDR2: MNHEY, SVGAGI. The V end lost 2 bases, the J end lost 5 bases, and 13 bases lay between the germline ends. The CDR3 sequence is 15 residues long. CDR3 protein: CASSYETGVDQPQHF. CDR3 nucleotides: TGTGCCAGCAGTTACGAAACGGGAGTGGATCAGCCCCAGCATTTT.